This is a list of T cell receptor beta chains from one sample in a study of blood T cell repertoires in COVID-19. Here immunoSEQ multiplex PCR was the method, and the copy in TCRdb shows in-frame clones only, minus some. Of 150,000 to 200,000 clones listed, around 79% are singletons. Sample: peripheral blood. Every receptor here comes from a woman in her forties with COVID-19, enrolled during active disease. Each CDR3 is given with its conserved first and last residue.

J gene | V gene | CDR3 length | CDR3 protein
TRBJ2-7 | TRBV2 | 15 | CASMAIDGAAYEQYF
TRBJ1-2 | TRBV30 | 13 | CAWSGTGDYGYTF
TRBJ1-1 | TRBV19 | 13 | CASSPQGNTEAFF
TRBJ1-2 | TRBV24-1 | 17 | CATSDQTGDGTNYGYTF
TRBJ2-1 | TRBV5-1 | 15 | CASGRLAGTYNEQFF
TRBJ2-1 | TRBV11-3 | 12 | CASSNPRGEQFF
TRBJ2-3 | TRBV5-8 | 14 | CASSSYTSTDTQYF
TRBJ1-4 | TRBV3-1/TRBV3-2 | 12 | CASSQMTGILFF
TRBJ2-7 | TRBV5-5 | 15 | CASSLVYQGSYEQYF
TRBJ2-1 | TRBV2 | 15 | CASSAAGGPANEQFF
TRBJ2-4 | TRBV5-4 | 13 | CASSLKGADIQYF
TRBJ2-5 | TRBV3-1/TRBV3-2 | 16 | CASSQGFSEGGETQYF
TRBJ1-2 | TRBV7-6 | 14 | CASSFWGGNYGYTF
TRBJ1-1 | TRBV9 | 15 | CASSPPGTGNTEAFF
TRBJ1-5 | TRBV6-5 | 13 | CASRSGLHQPQHF
TRBJ2-7 | TRBV29-1 | 13 | CSVDSGSSYEQYF
TRBJ1-1 | TRBV7-9 | 15 | CASSHDRGRVTEAFF
TRBJ2-1 | TRBV24-1 | 12 | CATSDFSNEQFF
TRBJ1-2 | TRBV2 | 12 | CASDGTRGGYTF
TRBJ1-1 | TRBV5-1 | 14 | CASSLGGAGTEAFF
TRBJ1-3 | TRBV9 | 14 | CASSVGGDGNTIYF
TRBJ2-3 | TRBV7-2 | 13 | CASSFGGKRAQYF
TRBJ1-4 | TRBV28 | 17 | CASSPRLGGRTNEKLFF
TRBJ1-5 | TRBV18 | 12 | CASSPGDQPQHF
TRBJ1-4 | TRBV5-4 | 16 | CASSLGTDPTNEKLFF
TRBJ1-4 | TRBV7-2 | 14 | CASSSPNHLEKLFF
TRBJ2-7 | TRBV7-2 | 13 | CASSGSAGREQYF
TRBJ1-5 | TRBV3-1/TRBV3-2 | 15 | CASSQDLYSNQPQHF
TRBJ1-2 | TRBV30 | 14 | CAWSLGGLYYGYTF
TRBJ2-5 | TRBV19 | 14 | CASSGTGGVQTQYF
TRBJ1-4 | TRBV6-6 | 15 | CASSSGLTTNEKLFF
TRBJ2-2 | TRBV5-4 | 15 | CASSSSRMNTGELFF
TRBJ1-1 | TRBV3-1/TRBV3-2 | 15 | CASSHSADRSSEAFF
TRBJ1-1 | TRBV6-5 | 13 | CASSRQRNTEAFF
TRBJ1-1 | TRBV5-1 | 15 | CASSVPGSLNTEAFF
TRBJ2-5 | TRBV11-3 | 16 | CASSLRSQGARETQYF